What follows is one TCR beta chain and its context. It has no known antigen specificity. Base qualities were left out, and no much larger clone turns up one base away. This record belongs to a study of blood T cell repertoires in COVID-19 (dated by TCRdb to the early 2020s). At the level of the whole study: Samples from collaborators originated in the United States, Italy and Spain and spanned both the acute and convalescent phases of COVID-19. The material from the prospective study consisted of cDNA or gDNA derived from T cells, B-cell-depleted T cells, or PBMCs. Deeply sampled blood TCRbeta repertoires from subjects exposed to, actively infected with, or recovered from COVID-19 were included in the dataset. The repertoires were made available in a free public database intended to serve as a resource for research on the immune response to SARS-CoV-2. The samples were drawn from the first 160 participants of the ongoing ImmuneRACE study and from 1,254 subjects provided by 6 global collaborators. A de-identified subject ID, COVID-19 status, age in years and sex were almost always included in the sample metadata. Where available, HLA class I and class II types were taken from metadata supplied by the sample provider and were not determined by assay-based typing. What the study reported, not specific to this receptor: How much clinical and demographic metadata was included differed by source and by participant, and the metadata was provided uncurated.

At the junction V is shortened by 3 bases and J by 5 bases, with 10 bases in between. Looking up the germline V gene (reference sequence) yields CDR1 LNHDA and CDR2 SQIVND. The CDR3 runs 14 residues from the cysteine to the phenylalanine. The sequence is cut down to CDR3 DNA, 42 bases in frame from base 1. Whole blood was collected in K2EDTA tubes by collaborating institutions according to the institutions' own protocols. For TCRbeta analysis, collaborator samples were shipped as frozen whole blood, as isolated PBMCs, or as DNA extracted from either sample type. TCRbeta CDR3 regions were amplified from genomic DNA by means of the immunoSEQ Assay, a bias-controlled multiplex PCR. On the study's bioinformatics: The number of nucleated cells in each sample was estimated from the amplification of reference gene primers within the assay. To quantify the absolute abundance of each unique TCRbeta CDR3 rearrangement, sequence reads were collapsed and filtered. Productive Simpson clonality was computed per sample as the square root of Simpson's diversity index over productive rearrangements. Held by TCRdb, this immuneACCESS table contains in-frame sequences only and omits some clones. Under half of the omission traces to an unresolved V gene where checked; the cause of the rest is unknown. For V, J and clone size, that table is used; D and trimming come from the DNA. This sample gives 190,000 or so clones in total; approximately 85% of them show up just once. Over 7.5% of the sample lies in the top ten.

The sequence joins TRBV19 to TRBJ2-2; the D gene assignment is ambiguous. Sequences were obtained from peripheral blood. This receptor was obtained from a woman aged 80 or over with acute or convalescent COVID-19. The nucleotide sequence is TGTGCCAGTAGTATTTCGCAGGCTACCGGGGAGCTGTTTTTT. Its protein reads: CASSISQATGELFF.